This TCR beta chain was sequenced during a study of cytomegalovirus exposure and HLA in healthy donors. Study conclusions and caveats: Several of the most significant clusters were apparently associated with common viral pathogens in a later analysis. Listed as cytomegalovirus-associated were 150 to 200 TCR beta chains.

Worth noting for this clone: Its antigen is currently unknown.

A multiplex PCR was run with 60 Vbeta primers and 13 Jbeta primers. Method: immunoSEQ multiplex PCR; TCRdb's copy keeps in-frame clones and lacks some. The table lists more than 150,000 clones, around 72% of them singletons, with about 7.7% in the top ten. Sequenced: PBMCs. The clonotype originates from a woman in her 40s in good health and CMV-seropositive.

The CDR3 loop is CASREREKLFF. CDR3 in DNA: TGTGCCAGCAGGGAGCGTGAAAAACTGTTTTTT. The chain combines TRBV6-1 with TRBJ1-4; D ambiguous. The CDR3 has 11 amino acids. The germline CDR1 and CDR2 sequences are MNHNS and SASEGT. The V and J ends lost 6 bases and 7 bases respectively, with 6 bases between them.